This T cell receptor beta chain was sequenced in a study of blood T cell repertoires in COVID-19. Original processing notes: The assay estimated nucleated cells by amplifying reference gene primers. Assay: immunoSEQ multiplex PCR; the TCRdb copy retains only in-frame clones and omits some. V, J and clone size derive from that table, while D and trimming were established from the DNA sequence. The sample shows around 210,000 clones, about 86% of them seen only once. CDR1 and CDR2 from the germline V gene are SEHNR and FQNEAQ (reference sequence). V was shortened by 6 bases and J by 0 bases, with 20 bases between the two germline ends. The CDR3 runs to 18 residues.

The origin of this receptor is a young man with active or convalescent COVID-19. Source material: peripheral blood. The chain uses TRBV7-9 and TRBJ1-4, with D possibly matching TRBD1 (5 bases). The CDR3, as DNA: TGTGCCAGCAGACGCGGTGGGGGGACTCCGCCAACTAATGAAAAACTGTTTTTT. Its protein is CASRRGGGTPPTNEKLFF.